This TCR beta chain was recovered during a study of blood T cell repertoires in COVID-19. Trimming left V 4 bases short and J 4 bases short, with 14 bases between. Germline V gives CDR1 SGHTA, CDR2 FQGNSA. The CDR3 extends over 15 amino acids. The table lists this clone with a few counts. Repertoires were generated with immunoSEQ multiplex PCR, while TCRdb's copy carries only in-frame clones and drops some. This sample yields a few hundred thousand clones, of which roughly 89% are seen a single time; roughly 16% belongs to the top ten. Those enrolled, adults aged 18 to 89 years, came from some 25 US areas.

The sample taken for sequencing was PBMCs or T cells enriched from blood (not recorded which). The rearrangement joins TRBV7-2 to TRBJ1-5; D is perhaps TRBD1 (5 bases). The sequence was collected from a man aged 30 to 45 who had been exposed to COVID-19. The CDR3 DNA is TGTGCCAGCAGCTCGGGGGGGTTAGGAAATCAGCCCCAGCATTTT. Encoded protein: CASSSGGLGNQPQHF.